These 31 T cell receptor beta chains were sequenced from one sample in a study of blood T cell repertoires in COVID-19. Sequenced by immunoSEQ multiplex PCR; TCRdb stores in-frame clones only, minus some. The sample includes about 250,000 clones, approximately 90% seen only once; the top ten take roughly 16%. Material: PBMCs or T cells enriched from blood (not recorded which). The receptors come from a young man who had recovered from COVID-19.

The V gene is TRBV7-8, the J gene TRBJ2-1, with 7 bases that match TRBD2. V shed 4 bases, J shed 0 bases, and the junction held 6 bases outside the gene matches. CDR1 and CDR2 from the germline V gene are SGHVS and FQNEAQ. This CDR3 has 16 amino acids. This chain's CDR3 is CASSSSPSGSYNEQFF. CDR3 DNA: TGTGCCAGCAGCTCCTCCCCTAGCGGCTCCTACAATGAGCAGTTCTTC.

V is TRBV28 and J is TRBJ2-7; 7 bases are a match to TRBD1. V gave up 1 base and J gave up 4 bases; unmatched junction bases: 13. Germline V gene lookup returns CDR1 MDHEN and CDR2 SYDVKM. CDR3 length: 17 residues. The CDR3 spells CASSLYFEDRTPYEQYF. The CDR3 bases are TGTGCCAGCAGTTTATATTTCGAGGACAGGACCCCATACGAGCAGTACTTC.

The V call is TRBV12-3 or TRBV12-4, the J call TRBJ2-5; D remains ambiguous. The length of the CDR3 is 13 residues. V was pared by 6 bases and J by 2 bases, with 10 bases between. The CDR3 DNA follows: TGTGCCAGCAGAATCCAGGAACAAGAGACCCAGTACTTC. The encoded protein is CASRIQEQETQYF.

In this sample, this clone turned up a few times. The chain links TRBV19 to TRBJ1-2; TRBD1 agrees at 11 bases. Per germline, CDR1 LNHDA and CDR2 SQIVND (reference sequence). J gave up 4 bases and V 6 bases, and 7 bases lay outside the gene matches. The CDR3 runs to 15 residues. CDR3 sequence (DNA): TGTGCCAGTAGAGGACAGGGGGCTTGGGGCTATGGCTACACCTTC. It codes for CASRGQGAWGYGYTF.

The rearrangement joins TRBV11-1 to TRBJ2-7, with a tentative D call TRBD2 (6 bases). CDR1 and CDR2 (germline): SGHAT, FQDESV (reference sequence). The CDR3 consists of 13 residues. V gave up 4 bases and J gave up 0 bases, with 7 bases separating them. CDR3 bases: TGTGCCAGCAGCTCGCGGGACTCCTACGAGCAGTACTTC. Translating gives CASSSRDSYEQYF.

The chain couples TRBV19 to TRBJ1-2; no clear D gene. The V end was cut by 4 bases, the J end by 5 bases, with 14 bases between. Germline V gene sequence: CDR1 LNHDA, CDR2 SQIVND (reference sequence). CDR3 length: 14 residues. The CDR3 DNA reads TGTGCCAGTAGTACCCCATCACGGAGGTATGGCTACACCTTC. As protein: CASSTPSRRYGYTF.

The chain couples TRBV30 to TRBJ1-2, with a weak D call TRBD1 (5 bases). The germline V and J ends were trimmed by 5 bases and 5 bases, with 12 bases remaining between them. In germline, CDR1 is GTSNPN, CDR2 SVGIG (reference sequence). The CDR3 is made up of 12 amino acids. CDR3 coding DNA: TGTGCCTGGGCGAAGGGGTGGTATGGCTACACCTTC. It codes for CAWAKGWYGYTF.

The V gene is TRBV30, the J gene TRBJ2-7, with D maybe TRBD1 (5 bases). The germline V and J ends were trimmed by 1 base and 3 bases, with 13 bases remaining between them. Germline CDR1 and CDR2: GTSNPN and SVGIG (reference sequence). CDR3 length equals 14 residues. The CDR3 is CAWSEAGWIYEQYF. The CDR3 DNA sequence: TGTGCCTGGAGTGAGGCAGGGTGGATCTACGAGCAGTACTTC.

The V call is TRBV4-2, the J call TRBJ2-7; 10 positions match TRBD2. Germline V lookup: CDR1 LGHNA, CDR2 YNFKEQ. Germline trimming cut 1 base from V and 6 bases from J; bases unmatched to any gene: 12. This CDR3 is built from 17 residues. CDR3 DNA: TGTGCCAGCAGCCAAGGGCTAGCGGGAGTCGGTCTTGGCGAGCAGTACTTC. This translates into CASSQGLAGVGLGEQYF.

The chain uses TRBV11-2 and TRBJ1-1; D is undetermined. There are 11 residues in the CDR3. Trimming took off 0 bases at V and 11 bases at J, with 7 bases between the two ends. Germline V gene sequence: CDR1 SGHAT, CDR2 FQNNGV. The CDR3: CASSLDRWAFF. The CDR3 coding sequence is TGTGCCAGCAGCTTAGACCGGTGGGCTTTCTTT.

DNA for the CDR3: TGTGCCAGCAGTGCCCAGGGGGCCAGGCATGGCTACACCTTC. Residues: CASSAQGARHGYTF. This chain links TRBV25-1 with TRBJ1-2; 8 bases fit TRBD1. Trimming removed 4 bases from V and 6 bases from J; junction bases left unmatched: 7. This CDR3 has 14 amino acids. Per germline, CDR1 MGHDK and CDR2 SYGVNS.

CDR3 sequence reads: CATSPRRLAGGSGNEQFF. CDR3 sequence (DNA): TGTGCCACCTCACCGCGAAGACTAGCGGGAGGTTCTGGCAATGAGCAGTTCTTC. This chain connects TRBV27 to TRBJ2-1; 13 positions match TRBD2. The length of the CDR3 is 18 residues. Germline CDR1 and CDR2: MNHEY and SMNVEV (reference sequence). V was clipped by 10 bases and J by 6 bases; unmatched bases: 18.

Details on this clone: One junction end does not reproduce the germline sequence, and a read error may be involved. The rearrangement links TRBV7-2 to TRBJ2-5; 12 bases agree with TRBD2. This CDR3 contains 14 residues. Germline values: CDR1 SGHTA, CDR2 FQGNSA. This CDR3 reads CASSLAGGLETQYF. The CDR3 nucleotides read TGTGCCAGCAGCCTAGCGGGGGGGCTAGAGACCCAGTACTTC.

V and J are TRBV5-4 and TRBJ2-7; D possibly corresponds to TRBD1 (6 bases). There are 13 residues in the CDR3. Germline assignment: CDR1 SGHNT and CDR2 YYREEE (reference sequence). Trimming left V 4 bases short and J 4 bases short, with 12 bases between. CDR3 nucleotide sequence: TGTGCCAGCAGCACCCAAACAGGGTACGAGCAGTACTTC. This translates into CASSTQTGYEQYF.

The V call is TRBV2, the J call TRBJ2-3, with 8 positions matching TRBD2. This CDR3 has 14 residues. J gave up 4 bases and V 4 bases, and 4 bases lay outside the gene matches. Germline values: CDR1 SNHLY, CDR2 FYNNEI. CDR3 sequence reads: CASSGLAGADTQYF. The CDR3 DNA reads TGTGCCAGCAGTGGGCTAGCGGGTGCAGATACGCAGTATTTT.

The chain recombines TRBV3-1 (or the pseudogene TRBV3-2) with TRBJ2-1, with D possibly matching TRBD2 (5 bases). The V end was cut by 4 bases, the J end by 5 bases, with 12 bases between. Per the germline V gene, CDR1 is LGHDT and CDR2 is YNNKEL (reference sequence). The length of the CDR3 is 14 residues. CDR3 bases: TGTGCCAGCAGCCCGCGGACTGGTAACAATGAGCAGTTCTTC. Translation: CASSPRTGNNEQFF.

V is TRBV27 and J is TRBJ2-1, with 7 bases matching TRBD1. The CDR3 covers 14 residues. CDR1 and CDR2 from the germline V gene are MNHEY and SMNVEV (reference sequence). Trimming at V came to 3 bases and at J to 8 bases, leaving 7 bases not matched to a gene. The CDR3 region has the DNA TGTGCCAGCAGTTTCTGGGACAGTGGGGATGAGCAGTTCTTC. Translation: CASSFWDSGDEQFF.

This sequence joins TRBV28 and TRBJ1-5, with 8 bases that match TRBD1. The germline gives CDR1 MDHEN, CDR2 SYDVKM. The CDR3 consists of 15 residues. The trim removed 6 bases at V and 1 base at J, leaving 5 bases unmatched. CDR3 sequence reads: CASRGQGVSNQPQHF. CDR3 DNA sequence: TGTGCCAGCAGAGGACAGGGTGTCAGCAATCAGCCCCAGCATTTT.

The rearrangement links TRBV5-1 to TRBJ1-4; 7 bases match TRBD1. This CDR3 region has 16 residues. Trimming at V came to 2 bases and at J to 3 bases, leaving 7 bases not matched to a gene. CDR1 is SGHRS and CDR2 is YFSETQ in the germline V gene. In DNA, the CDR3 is TGCGCCAGCAGCTTAGAGGGGGCCGGTGCTAATGAAAAACTGTTTTTT. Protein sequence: CASSLEGAGANEKLFF.

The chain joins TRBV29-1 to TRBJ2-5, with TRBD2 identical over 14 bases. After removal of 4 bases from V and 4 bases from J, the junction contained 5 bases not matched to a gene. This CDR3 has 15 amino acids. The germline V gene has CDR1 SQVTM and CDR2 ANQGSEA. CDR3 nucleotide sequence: TGCAGCGTTGCCCCGACTAGCGGGAGGGGAGAGACCCAGTACTTC. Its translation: CSVAPTSGRGETQYF. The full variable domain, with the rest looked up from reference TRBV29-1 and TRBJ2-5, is SAVISQKPSRDICQRGTSLTIQCQVDSQVTMMFWYRQQPGQSLTLIATANQGSEATYESGFVIDKFPISRPNLTFSTLTVSNMSPEDSSIYLCSVAPTSGRGETQYFGPGTRLLVL.

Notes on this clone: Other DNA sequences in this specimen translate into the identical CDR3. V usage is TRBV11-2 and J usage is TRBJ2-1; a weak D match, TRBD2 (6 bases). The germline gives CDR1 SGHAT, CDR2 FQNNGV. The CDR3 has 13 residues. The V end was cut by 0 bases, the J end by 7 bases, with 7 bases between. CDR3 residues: CASSLDRGNEQFF. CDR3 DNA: TGTGCCAGCAGCTTAGATCGGGGGAATGAGCAGTTCTTC.

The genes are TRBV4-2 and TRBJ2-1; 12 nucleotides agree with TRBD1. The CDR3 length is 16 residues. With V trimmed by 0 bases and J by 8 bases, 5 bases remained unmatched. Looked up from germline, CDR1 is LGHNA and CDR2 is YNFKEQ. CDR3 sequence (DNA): TGTGCCAGCAGCCAAGACTTGGGACAGGGGGCCGATGAGCAGTTCTTC. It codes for CASSQDLGQGADEQFF.

CDR3 amino acids: CASSFSIAGAHNEQFF. The DNA of the CDR3 is TGTGCCAGCAGTTTTTCCATAGCGGGGGCTCACAATGAGCAGTTCTTC. This chain connects TRBV6-5 to TRBJ2-1, with 9 bases aligning to TRBD2. The CDR3 spans 16 residues. J lost 5 bases, V lost 4 bases, and 9 bases had no gene match. Germline CDR1 MNHEY, CDR2 SVGAGI.

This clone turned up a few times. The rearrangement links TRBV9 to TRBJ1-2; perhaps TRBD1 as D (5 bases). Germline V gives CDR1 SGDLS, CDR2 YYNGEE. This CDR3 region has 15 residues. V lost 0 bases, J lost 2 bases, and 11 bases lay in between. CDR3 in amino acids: CASSVAGVMNYGYTF. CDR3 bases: TGTGCCAGCAGCGTAGCGGGGGTAATGAACTATGGCTACACCTTC.

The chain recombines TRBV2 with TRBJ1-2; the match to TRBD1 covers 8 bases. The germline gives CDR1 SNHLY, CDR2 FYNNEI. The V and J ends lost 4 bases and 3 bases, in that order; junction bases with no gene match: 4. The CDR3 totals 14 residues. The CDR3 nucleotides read TGTGCCAGCAGTGGTGGACAGGGAGACTATGGCTACACCTTC. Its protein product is CASSGGQGDYGYTF.

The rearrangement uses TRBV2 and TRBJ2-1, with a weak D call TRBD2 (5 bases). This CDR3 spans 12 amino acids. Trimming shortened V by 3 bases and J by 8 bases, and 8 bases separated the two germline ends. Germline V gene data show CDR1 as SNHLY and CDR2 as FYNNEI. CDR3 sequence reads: CASSEGVDEQFF. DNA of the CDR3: TGTGCCAGCAGTGAGGGAGTGGATGAGCAGTTCTTC.

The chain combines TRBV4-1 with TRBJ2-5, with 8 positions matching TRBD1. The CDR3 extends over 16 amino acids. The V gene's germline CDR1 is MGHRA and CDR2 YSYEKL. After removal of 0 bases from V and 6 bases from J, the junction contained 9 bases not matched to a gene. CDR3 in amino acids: CASSQDLTGVLKTQYF. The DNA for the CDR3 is TGCGCCAGCAGCCAAGATCTGACAGGGGTGCTGAAGACCCAGTACTTC.

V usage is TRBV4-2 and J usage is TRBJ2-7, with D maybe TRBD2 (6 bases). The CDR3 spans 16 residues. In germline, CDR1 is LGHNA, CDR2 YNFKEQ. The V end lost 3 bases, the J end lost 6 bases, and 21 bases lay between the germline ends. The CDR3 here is CASSQAHGRDRPEQYF. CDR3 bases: TGTGCCAGCAGCCAGGCCCACGGGCGGGATAGGCCCGAGCAGTACTTC.

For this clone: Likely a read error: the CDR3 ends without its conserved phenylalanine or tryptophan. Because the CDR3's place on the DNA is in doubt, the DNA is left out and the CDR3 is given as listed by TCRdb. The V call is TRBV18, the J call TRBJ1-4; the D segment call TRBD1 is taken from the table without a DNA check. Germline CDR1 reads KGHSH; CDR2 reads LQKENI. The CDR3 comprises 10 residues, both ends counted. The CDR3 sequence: CASSPPQQGA.

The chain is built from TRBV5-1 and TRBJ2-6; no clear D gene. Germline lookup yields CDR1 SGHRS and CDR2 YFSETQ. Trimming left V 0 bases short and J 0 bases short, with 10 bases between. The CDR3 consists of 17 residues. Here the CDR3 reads CASSLVPAISGANVLTF. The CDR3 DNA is TGCGCCAGCAGCTTGGTCCCCGCGATCTCTGGGGCCAACGTCCTGACTTTC.

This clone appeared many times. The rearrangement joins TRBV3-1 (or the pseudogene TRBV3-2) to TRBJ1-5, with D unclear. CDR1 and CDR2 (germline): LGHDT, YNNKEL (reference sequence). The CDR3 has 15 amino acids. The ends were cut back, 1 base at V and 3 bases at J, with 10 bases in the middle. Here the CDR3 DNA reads TGTGCCAGCAGCCAAGCACCGGGGTTCAATCAGCCCCAGCATTTT. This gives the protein CASSQAPGFNQPQHF.